The clone carrying this T cell receptor (beta chain) came up many times. From RNA transcripts, TCR beta CDR3 regions were amplified. With the HTBI primer set, the TCR CDR3 went through a first round of RT-PCR. TCRdb re-called the multiplex PCR reads through MiXCR, storing one row per CDR3 protein. The sample has 200,000 to 250,000 distinct CDR3 sequences, about a sixth seen once. CDR3 size: 15 residues. Per germline, CDR1 MNHEY and CDR2 SVGEGT. The V segment lost 4 bases and the J segment 8 bases; nucleotides outside the gene matches: 12. This entry comes from a study of T cells in Graves' hyperthyroidism and ophthalmopathy.

The specimen was blood. The TCR was taken from a man in his fifties with Graves' hyperthyroidism. The genes are TRBV6-2 or TRBV6-3 and TRBJ2-7, with TRBD2 matching 9 bases. The CDR3 DNA sequence: TGTGCCAGCAGTTCACCATGGGTAGCGGGAGAGAAGCAGTACTTC. This codes for CASSSPWVAGEKQYF.